These T cell receptor beta chains were read from a single sample in a study of blood T cell repertoires in COVID-19. The table came from immunoSEQ multiplex PCR; TCRdb's copy has only in-frame clones and leaves some out. The table records 180,000 or so clones, 84% of them present only once. Material for sequencing was peripheral blood. The receptors originated from a human donor with acute or convalescent COVID-19. The donor label of this sample is uncertain. The CDR3 runs from the conserved cysteine through the conserved F or W. Each record gives: clone size, D gene, J gene, V gene, CDR3 protein, CDR3 DNA. A D gene is named only where the DNA matches it firmly. Some rows have no size entry. The others give once, few or many, or a class for an expanded clone.

clone size: -; D gene: TRBD2; J gene: TRBJ2-3; V gene: TRBV6-5; CDR3 protein: CASIAGGSTDTQYF; CDR3 DNA: TGTGCCAGCATAGCGGGGGGAAGCACAGATACGCAGTATTTT
clone size: -; D gene: -; J gene: TRBJ1-5; V gene: TRBV30; CDR3 protein: CAWSVRGAGSNQPQHF; CDR3 DNA: TGTGCCTGGAGTGTTCGGGGGGCGGGCAGCAATCAGCCCCAGCATTTT
clone size: -; D gene: TRBD1; J gene: TRBJ1-6; V gene: TRBV6-2/TRBV6-3; CDR3 protein: CASSDRENSPLHF; CDR3 DNA: TGTGCCAGCAGTGACAGGGAAAATTCACCCCTCCACTTT
clone size: -; D gene: -; J gene: TRBJ1-6; V gene: TRBV28; CDR3 protein: CASSLRGSPLHF; CDR3 DNA: TGTGCCAGCAGCCTCAGGGGATCACCCCTCCACTTT
clone size: -; D gene: -; J gene: TRBJ2-7; V gene: TRBV9; CDR3 protein: CASSVEGGGEQYF; CDR3 DNA: TGTGCCAGCAGCGTAGAGGGAGGGGGCGAGCAGTACTTC
clone size: few; D gene: TRBD1; J gene: TRBJ2-3; V gene: TRBV19; CDR3 protein: CASSAPSGTGTTDTQYF; CDR3 DNA: TGTGCCAGTAGTGCGCCTTCCGGGACAGGGACCACAGATACGCAGTATTTT
clone size: -; D gene: TRBD1; J gene: TRBJ2-7; V gene: TRBV5-1; CDR3 protein: CASSLRTGSYEQYF; CDR3 DNA: TGCGCCAGCAGCTTACGGACAGGCTCCTACGAGCAGTACTTC
clone size: -; D gene: TRBD1; J gene: TRBJ1-1; V gene: TRBV19; CDR3 protein: CASTPGQGYTEAFF; CDR3 DNA: TGTGCCAGTACCCCGGGACAGGGGTACACTGAAGCTTTCTTT
clone size: -; D gene: -; J gene: TRBJ2-1; V gene: TRBV18; CDR3 protein: CASSQSSEQFF; CDR3 DNA: TGTGCCAGCTCACAGAGTAGCGAGCAGTTCTTC
clone size: -; D gene: -; J gene: TRBJ2-1; V gene: TRBV2; CDR3 protein: CASSERVPSTNEQFF; CDR3 DNA: TGTGCCAGCAGTGAACGGGTGCCTAGCACGAATGAGCAGTTCTTC
clone size: once; D gene: TRBD2; J gene: TRBJ2-3; V gene: TRBV5-4; CDR3 protein: CASSTATSGRADTQYF; CDR3 DNA: TGTGCCAGCAGCACGGCGACTAGCGGGAGGGCAGATACGCAGTATTTT
clone size: -; D gene: -; J gene: TRBJ2-7; V gene: TRBV13; CDR3 protein: CASSLGPPSVSYEQYF; CDR3 DNA: TGTGCCAGCAGCTTAGGGCCTCCCAGCGTCTCCTACGAGCAGTACTTC
clone size: -; D gene: -; J gene: TRBJ2-3; V gene: TRBV29-1; CDR3 protein: CSVAGEGGTDTQYF; CDR3 DNA: TGCAGCGTTGCAGGGGAAGGGGGCACAGATACGCAGTATTTT
clone size: -; D gene: TRBD2; J gene: TRBJ2-5; V gene: TRBV19; CDR3 protein: CASSLRTSGRGETQYF; CDR3 DNA: TGTGCCAGTAGTTTAAGGACTAGCGGGAGAGGAGAGACCCAGTACTTC
clone size: -; D gene: -; J gene: TRBJ1-5; V gene: TRBV2; CDR3 protein: CASSVTRVANQPQHF; CDR3 DNA: TGTGCCAGCAGCGTTACCAGGGTTGCAAATCAGCCCCAGCATTTT
clone size: -; D gene: -; J gene: TRBJ1-5; V gene: TRBV6-5; CDR3 protein: CASISRDNQPQHF; CDR3 DNA: TGTGCCAGCATATCCAGGGACAATCAGCCCCAGCATTTT
clone size: -; D gene: -; J gene: TRBJ1-3; V gene: TRBV6-6; CDR3 protein: CASSDVRSGNTIYF; CDR3 DNA: TGTGCCAGCAGTGATGTGCGGTCTGGAAACACCATATATTTT
clone size: -; D gene: -; J gene: TRBJ1-2; V gene: TRBV25-1; CDR3 protein: CASSADGLNYGYTF; CDR3 DNA: TGTGCCAGCAGTGCGGACGGACTAAACTATGGCTACACCTTC
clone size: -; D gene: TRBD2; J gene: TRBJ2-7; V gene: TRBV7-3; CDR3 protein: CASSLSSAGAYEQYF; CDR3 DNA: TGTGCCAGCAGCCTCTCTTCGGCGGGGGCCTACGAGCAGTACTTC
clone size: -; D gene: -; J gene: TRBJ2-3; V gene: TRBV2; CDR3 protein: CASRALSVQGTDTQYF; CDR3 DNA: TGTGCCAGCAGGGCGCTTAGCGTGCAGGGCACAGATACGCAGTATTTT
clone size: -; D gene: TRBD1; J gene: TRBJ1-1; V gene: TRBV19; CDR3 protein: CASTTDRAGAEAFF; CDR3 DNA: TGTGCCAGTACCACTGACAGGGCCGGCGCTGAAGCTTTCTTT
clone size: -; D gene: TRBD1; J gene: TRBJ1-5; V gene: TRBV28; CDR3 protein: CASRRQGTQPQHF; CDR3 DNA: TGTGCCAGCAGAAGACAGGGGACTCAGCCCCAGCATTTT
clone size: -; D gene: -; J gene: TRBJ2-3; V gene: TRBV29-1; CDR3 protein: CSATISGSTDTQYF; CDR3 DNA: TGCAGCGCAACTATTTCAGGGAGCACAGATACGCAGTATTTT
clone size: -; D gene: TRBD2; J gene: TRBJ2-5; V gene: TRBV5-1; CDR3 protein: CASSFPGGETQYF; CDR3 DNA: TGCGCCAGCAGCTTTCCGGGAGGCGAGACCCAGTACTTC
clone size: once; D gene: TRBD2; J gene: TRBJ2-1; V gene: TRBV3-1/TRBV3-2; CDR3 protein: CASSWRLAGKYNEQFF; CDR3 DNA: TGTGCCAGCAGCTGGCGACTAGCGGGAAAGTACAATGAGCAGTTCTTC
clone size: -; D gene: -; J gene: TRBJ1-6; V gene: TRBV25-1; CDR3 protein: CASSEFSGVNSPLHF; CDR3 DNA: TGTGCCAGCAGTGAATTTTCGGGGGTTAATTCACCCCTCCACTTT
clone size: -; D gene: -; J gene: TRBJ2-5; V gene: TRBV12-3/TRBV12-4; CDR3 protein: CASSFGVQETQYF; CDR3 DNA: TGTGCCAGCAGTTTCGGAGTCCAAGAGACCCAGTACTTC
clone size: -; D gene: TRBD2; J gene: TRBJ2-7; V gene: TRBV5-1; CDR3 protein: CASSPTSGSSYEQYF; CDR3 DNA: TGCGCCAGCAGCCCTACTAGCGGGAGCTCCTACGAGCAGTACTTC
clone size: -; D gene: TRBD1; J gene: TRBJ2-1; V gene: TRBV29-1; CDR3 protein: CSVIPGQGSEQFF; CDR3 DNA: TGCAGCGTGATCCCGGGACAGGGGAGTGAGCAGTTCTTC
clone size: -; D gene: -; J gene: TRBJ2-7; V gene: TRBV28; CDR3 protein: CASSFGRGWGYEQYF; CDR3 DNA: TGTGCCAGCAGTTTTGGCAGGGGCTGGGGCTACGAGCAGTACTTC
clone size: -; D gene: TRBD2; J gene: TRBJ2-5; V gene: TRBV9; CDR3 protein: CASSAIAGRQETQYF; CDR3 DNA: TGTGCCAGCAGCGCAATTGCCGGGAGGCAAGAGACCCAGTACTTC
clone size: -; D gene: -; J gene: TRBJ1-4; V gene: TRBV30; CDR3 protein: CAWSVGGRGEKLFF; CDR3 DNA: TGTGCCTGGAGTGTAGGAGGGCGGGGTGAAAAACTGTTTTTT
clone size: -; D gene: -; J gene: TRBJ1-2; V gene: TRBV10-2; CDR3 protein: CASLAAATMGYTF; CDR3 DNA: TGCGCCAGCCTCGCGGCAGCAACTATGGGCTACACCTTC
clone size: -; D gene: TRBD1; J gene: TRBJ1-1; V gene: TRBV18; CDR3 protein: CASSLRGTVVGNTEAFF; CDR3 DNA: TGTGCCAGCTCACTGCGCGGGACAGTTGTTGGAAACACTGAAGCTTTCTTT
clone size: few; D gene: -; J gene: TRBJ1-1; V gene: TRBV21-1; CDR3 protein: CASSTTENTEAFF; CDR3 DNA: TGTGCCAGCAGCACCACAGAGAACACTGAAGCTTTCTTT
clone size: medium-sized; D gene: TRBD2; J gene: TRBJ2-7; V gene: TRBV4-1; CDR3 protein: CASSQASGRMMSDEQYF; CDR3 DNA: TGCGCCAGCAGCCAAGCTAGCGGGAGAATGATGTCCGACGAGCAGTACTTC
clone size: -; D gene: -; J gene: TRBJ1-2; V gene: TRBV7-9; CDR3 protein: CASSLTDGQGRDGYTF; CDR3 DNA: TGTGCCAGCAGCTTAACAGACGGGCAGGGGAGGGATGGCTACACCTTC
clone size: -; D gene: TRBD1; J gene: TRBJ2-2; V gene: TRBV7-9; CDR3 protein: CASSSKGQLHRGAVF; CDR3 DNA: TGTGCCAGCAGCAGCAAGGGACAGCTTCACCGGGGAGCTGTTTTT
clone size: -; D gene: TRBD2; J gene: TRBJ2-1; V gene: TRBV5-6; CDR3 protein: CASSISGRQWNEQFF; CDR3 DNA: TGTGCCAGCAGCATTAGCGGGAGGCAGTGGAATGAGCAGTTCTTC
clone size: -; D gene: -; J gene: TRBJ1-4; V gene: TRBV6-5; CDR3 protein: CASSPPGGANEKLFF; CDR3 DNA: TGTGCCAGCAGCCCCCCGGGGGGGGCTAATGAAAAACTGTTTTTT
clone size: -; D gene: TRBD1; J gene: TRBJ1-2; V gene: TRBV7-9; CDR3 protein: CASSLAGQGAHF; CDR3 DNA: TGTGCCAGCAGCTTAGCCGGACAGGGGGCACATTTC
clone size: -; D gene: TRBD1; J gene: TRBJ2-1; V gene: TRBV2; CDR3 protein: CASRGGTGLANEQFF; CDR3 DNA: TGTGCCAGCAGGGGGGGGACAGGGTTAGCCAATGAGCAGTTCTTC
clone size: -; D gene: TRBD1; J gene: TRBJ2-2; V gene: TRBV6-6; CDR3 protein: CASSPNRDRGRTGELFF; CDR3 DNA: TGTGCCAGCAGTCCGAATCGGGACAGGGGGCGCACCGGGGAGCTGTTTTTT
clone size: once; D gene: TRBD2; J gene: TRBJ2-7; V gene: TRBV5-6; CDR3 protein: CASSTLAGVFTYEQYF; CDR3 DNA: TGTGCCAGCAGCACCCTAGCGGGAGTCTTCACCTACGAGCAGTACTTC
clone size: -; D gene: TRBD2; J gene: TRBJ2-7; V gene: TRBV5-6; CDR3 protein: CASSRGGTTRTEQYF; CDR3 DNA: TGTGCCAGCAGCCGAGGCGGGACTACGAGAACCGAGCAGTACTTC
clone size: once; D gene: -; J gene: TRBJ1-3; V gene: TRBV6-1; CDR3 protein: CASSDHGQIGRNTIYF; CDR3 DNA: TGTGCCAGCAGTGACCACGGACAGATAGGTAGAAACACCATATATTTT
clone size: few; D gene: -; J gene: TRBJ1-2; V gene: TRBV7-2; CDR3 protein: CASKIPSLDYGYTF; CDR3 DNA: TGTGCCAGCAAGATTCCTAGTTTAGACTATGGCTACACCTTC
clone size: -; D gene: TRBD2; J gene: TRBJ2-7; V gene: TRBV6-5; CDR3 protein: CASQASGSYEQYF; CDR3 DNA: TGTGCCAGCCAGGCTAGCGGGAGCTACGAGCAGTACTTC
clone size: -; D gene: TRBD1; J gene: TRBJ2-3; V gene: TRBV5-1; CDR3 protein: CASSLAGTGTGDTQYF; CDR3 DNA: TGCGCCAGCAGCCTAGCCGGGACAGGGACAGGGGATACGCAGTATTTT
clone size: -; D gene: -; J gene: TRBJ1-4; V gene: TRBV30; CDR3 protein: CAWTRGWSEKLFF; CDR3 DNA: TGTGCCTGGACCCGGGGATGGAGTGAAAAACTGTTTTTT
clone size: -; D gene: TRBD1; J gene: TRBJ2-5; V gene: TRBV6-5; CDR3 protein: CASDLNRGQETQYF; CDR3 DNA: TGTGCCAGCGATCTTAACAGGGGACAAGAGACCCAGTACTTC
clone size: -; D gene: -; J gene: TRBJ2-3; V gene: TRBV7-2; CDR3 protein: CASSLDPSSDTQYF; CDR3 DNA: TGTGCCAGCAGCTTAGATCCTAGCAGCGATACGCAGTATTTT
clone size: -; D gene: -; J gene: TRBJ2-7; V gene: TRBV21-1; CDR3 protein: CASSTNGHYEQYF; CDR3 DNA: TGTGCCAGCAGCACTAACGGACACTACGAGCAGTACTTC
clone size: once; D gene: -; J gene: TRBJ1-3; V gene: TRBV28; CDR3 protein: CASSLEQSSGNTIYF; CDR3 DNA: TGTGCCAGCAGTTTGGAGCAGTCCTCTGGAAACACCATATATTTT
clone size: -; D gene: -; J gene: TRBJ1-1; V gene: TRBV10-3; CDR3 protein: CAISGPGGTEAFF; CDR3 DNA: TGTGCCATCAGTGGACCCGGGGGAACTGAAGCTTTCTTT
clone size: -; D gene: -; J gene: TRBJ1-4; V gene: TRBV20-1; CDR3 protein: CSARGQKLFF; CDR3 DNA: TGCAGTGCTAGGGGGCAAAAACTGTTTTTT
clone size: once; D gene: -; J gene: TRBJ2-2; V gene: TRBV7-9; CDR3 protein: CASRQEGTGELFF; CDR3 DNA: TGTGCCAGCAGGCAAGAGGGCACCGGGGAGCTGTTTTTT
clone size: -; D gene: -; J gene: TRBJ1-2; V gene: TRBV12-5; CDR3 protein: CASGLVGRGNYGYTF; CDR3 DNA: TGTGCTAGTGGTTTGGTAGGCAGAGGGAACTATGGCTACACCTTC